Shown below are 20 T cell receptor beta chains from a single sample sequenced in a study of graft-versus-host responses after intestinal transplantation. Libraries were prepared by immunoSEQ multiplex PCR; TCRdb keeps only in-frame clonotypes and omits some of them. Among roughly 28,000 clones listed, approximately 93% were seen once. The sequencing here drew on PBMCs, taken roughly 62 days after intestinal transplant. These receptors came from a human patient who received an intestinal transplant, so some T cells may come from the graft donor.

This chain links TRBV4-1 with TRBJ2-2, with 8 positions matching TRBD2. This CDR3 is 17 amino acids long. Germline CDR1 and CDR2: MGHRA and YSYEKL. With V trimmed by 3 bases and J by 1 base, 7 bases remained unmatched. DNA of the CDR3: TGCGCCAGCAGCCATAAGAGCGGGAGATGGAACACCGGGGAGCTGTTTTTT. The encoded protein is CASSHKSGRWNTGELFF.

The gene calls are TRBV6-1 and TRBJ2-7; D gene unclear. Germline CDR1 is MNHNS and CDR2 is SASEGT. The CDR3 covers 13 residues. Between the trimmed V and J ends, which lost 7 bases and 0 bases, there was a span of 10 bases. CDR3 nucleotide sequence: TGTGCCAGCAAAGGCGGTTACTCCTACGAGCAGTACTTC. This gives the protein CASKGGYSYEQYF.

The J gene is TRBJ2-5, the V gene TRBV5-4; 7 bases match TRBD2. The germline gives CDR1 SGHNT, CDR2 YYREEE (reference sequence). The CDR3 extends over 13 amino acids. V lost 6 bases and J lost 4; bases outside the gene matches: 6. The CDR3, as DNA: TGTGCCAGCACCCGAGCGGGAATAGAGACCCAGTACTTC. This codes for CASTRAGIETQYF.

This chain uses TRBV6-1 with TRBJ2-7; possibly TRBD1 for D (6 bases). V lost 6 bases and J lost 6, with 18 bases in between. The CDR3 length is 14 residues. Germline CDR1 and CDR2: MNHNS and SASEGT. For the CDR3, the DNA is TGTGCCAGCAGCGGATTACAGGGAGCAACCGAGCAGTACTTC. This sequence encodes CASSGLQGATEQYF.

The chain is built from TRBV11-2 and TRBJ2-5, with 9 bases lining up with TRBD2. CDR1 is SGHAT, CDR2 FQNNGV, per germline. V lost 5 bases and J lost 3; bases outside the gene matches: 7. The CDR3 runs to 15 residues. DNA of the CDR3: TGTGCCAGCAGCCCGCGACTAGCGGTCGAAGAGACCCAGTACTTC. Translating it yields CASSPRLAVEETQYF.

The chain combines TRBV18 with TRBJ1-5; 8 nucleotides match TRBD1. Germline V gene sequence: CDR1 KGHSH, CDR2 LQKENI. This CDR3 is 14 amino acids long. V lost 3 bases to trimming and J lost 7 bases; unmatched junction nucleotides: 5. CDR3 coding DNA: TGTGCCAGCTCACCCGGACAGGGAGGCCAGCCCCAGCATTTT. Translating it yields CASSPGQGGQPQHF.

J is TRBJ2-1 and V is TRBV5-1, with 9 bases lining up with TRBD1. Per germline, CDR1 SGHRS and CDR2 YFSETQ. This CDR3 spans 15 amino acids. V was clipped by 2 bases and J by 2 bases; unmatched bases: 2. CDR3 sequence: CASSLRQGAYNEQFF. The CDR3 DNA follows: TGCGCCAGCAGCTTAAGACAGGGGGCCTACAATGAGCAGTTCTTC.

The chain joins TRBV11-3 to TRBJ2-3; possible D gene TRBD2, 6 bases. Germline CDR1 reads SGHNT; CDR2 reads YENEEA. V dropped 1 base and J dropped 3 bases, with 20 bases sitting between them. The CDR3 loop spans 18 amino acids. CDR3 region: CASSLGVAASVWTDTQYF. Here the CDR3 DNA reads TGTGCCAGCAGCTTAGGGGTAGCCGCTAGCGTTTGGACAGATACGCAGTATTTT.

The rearrangement joins TRBV2 to TRBJ1-4; maybe TRBD1 (6 bases). The CDR3 is made up of 17 amino acids. Germline lookup yields CDR1 SNHLY and CDR2 FYNNEI. V dropped 2 bases and J dropped 2 bases, with 15 bases sitting between them. The CDR3 here is CASSEPEQGITNEKLFF. DNA for the CDR3: TGTGCCAGCAGTGAACCCGAACAGGGAATCACTAATGAAAAACTGTTTTTT.

The genes are TRBV11-2 and TRBJ2-5; the D call may be TRBD1 or TRBD2 (5 bases each). The tail of the sequence fits TRBJ2-7 better, so the J call may be wrong. This CDR3 contains 15 residues. Looked up from germline, CDR1 is SGHAT and CDR2 is FQNNGV. CDR3 DNA sequence: TGTGCCAGCAGCCCCCCGGGGCCATACACCTACGAGCAGTACTTC. It codes for CASSPPGPYTYEQYF.

This clone is medium-sized within its sample. This chain uses TRBV19 with TRBJ1-1; D unclear. Trimming cost V 5 bases and J 0 bases, with 7 bases left between them. The CDR3 has 13 residues. Germline CDR1 LNHDA, CDR2 SQIVND (reference sequence). The DNA of the CDR3 is TGTGCCAGTAGTGCGTTTCTGAACACTGAAGCTTTCTTT. Translated, it gives CASSAFLNTEAFF.

The chain links TRBV28 to TRBJ2-3; TRBD1 aligns across 9 bases. The trim removed 6 bases at V and 6 bases at J, leaving 16 bases unmatched. This CDR3 is built from 17 residues. Germline CDR1 is MDHEN and CDR2 is SYDVKM. CDR3 bases: TGTGCCAGCAGCCAAACCCCGGGACAGGGCTTGTCGGATACGCAGTATTTT. This encodes CASSQTPGQGLSDTQYF.

The chain carries TRBV6-5 and TRBJ1-1; 12 positions match TRBD1. Trimming cost V 2 bases and J 6 bases; bases outside gene matches: 7. Germline V lookup: CDR1 MNHEY, CDR2 SVGAGI. The CDR3 consists of 16 residues. The CDR3 here is CASSYATGTGGSEAFF. In DNA, the CDR3 is TGTGCCAGCAGTTACGCCACCGGGACAGGGGGCTCTGAAGCTTTCTTT.

This clone has just one count. The CDR3 bases are TGTGCCAGTAGAACGGTGGCGGGTGATGAGCAGTTCTTC. Translation gives CASRTVAGDEQFF. The gene calls are TRBV19 and TRBJ2-1, with D tentatively TRBD2 (5 bases). This CDR3 has 13 residues. The V gene lost 6 bases and the J gene lost 8 bases, with 14 bases spanning the gap. Germline V gene data show CDR1 as LNHDA and CDR2 as SQIVND (reference sequence).

The V and J genes are TRBV6-1 and TRBJ1-3; possible D gene TRBD1, 5 bases. The CDR3 runs to 15 residues. CDR1 and CDR2 (germline): MNHNS, SASEGT. V lost 2 bases, J lost 4 bases, and 12 bases lay in between. CDR3 nucleotides: TGTGCCAGCAGTGAAACGGGGGTCGGAGGAAACACCATATATTTT. Protein: CASSETGVGGNTIYF.

The J gene is TRBJ2-2, the V gene TRBV30; maybe TRBD2 (6 bases). There are 14 residues in the CDR3. Germline CDR1 is GTSNPN and CDR2 is SVGIG (reference sequence). V dropped 2 bases and J dropped 5 bases, with 12 bases sitting between them. This CDR3 reads CAWSRLVITGELFF. The CDR3 DNA follows: TGTGCCTGGAGTCGACTAGTTATTACCGGGGAGCTGTTTTTT.

Regarding this clone: An end of the junction does not agree with germline; a read error may underlie this. The chain uses TRBV4-2 and TRBJ1-4; TRBD1 might be the D (6 bases). The CDR3 covers 14 residues. The germline CDR1 and CDR2 sequences are LGHNA and YNFKEQ. This chain's CDR3 is CASSQEIGAGALLF. CDR3 sequence (DNA): TGTGCCAGCAGCCAAGAGATTGGTGCGGGGGCCCTCCTTTTT.

The chain combines TRBV7-9 with TRBJ1-1; perhaps TRBD1 as D (5 bases). Germline assignment: CDR1 SEHNR and CDR2 FQNEAQ (reference sequence). Trimming took 0 bases from V and 5 from J, leaving 13 bases between them. This CDR3 is 15 amino acids long. Here the CDR3 DNA reads TGTGCCAGCAGCTTAGCCAAGACAGCCCCAACTGAAGCTTTCTTT. This encodes CASSLAKTAPTEAFF.

The chain employs TRBV18 and TRBJ2-7; TRBD1 is a possible D gene (6 bases). The CDR3 is made up of 14 amino acids. Trimming left V 3 bases short and J 0 bases short, with 9 bases between. Germline values: CDR1 KGHSH, CDR2 LQKENI. The chain's CDR3 is CASSPRDNSYEQYF. CDR3 in DNA: TGTGCCAGCTCACCCCGGGACAACTCCTACGAGCAGTACTTC.

This clone was picked up a small number of times. The chain has TRBV4-3 and TRBJ2-1; D is unclear. This CDR3 contains 14 residues. V was cut by 1 base and J by 4 bases, with 8 bases left in between. Germline CDR1 LGHNA, CDR2 YSLEER. The CDR3 nucleotides read TGCGCCAGCAGCCAAGTGGTAAAGTACAATGAGCAGTTCTTC. It specifies CASSQVVKYNEQFF.